The present T cell receptor beta chain was sequenced within a study of post-analysis software for immune sequencing data. Study in general: Disease trajectories encompassed relapsing-remitting, secondary progressive and progressive-relapsing multiple sclerosis.

General study findings and limits: Roughly five TRBV segments appeared more often in patients than in controls, and TRBV5-6, TRBV5-1 and TRBV20-1 were among these. Among multiple sclerosis patients, normalized Chao1 diversity was significantly below that of controls. The F measure placed samples prepared in the same batch into strongly shared clusters.

This clonotype was recorded once. Its antigen is not identified. Presence of unique molecular identifiers characterized the TCR beta cDNA libraries. With about 0.95 to 11 million T cells as the source, approximately 450,000 cDNA molecules resulted. MiXCR, run by TCRdb on the PCR reads, gives a single entry per CDR3 protein. Counted here are under 900,000 distinct CDR3 sequences, about 53% occurring once; the ten biggest clones make up roughly 4.4%. Germline CDR1 and CDR2: SGHVS and FQNEAQ. CDR3 size: 15 residues. The J segment lost 5 bases and the V segment lost 5 bases, leaving 11 bases of the junction unmatched.

The receptor comes from a girl between 5 and 17 years old with multiple sclerosis. The V call is TRBV7-8, the J call TRBJ2-5; 7 bases are shared with TRBD1. Sequenced material: blood. The CDR3 loop is CASSTRQGWGETQYF. The CDR3 DNA reads as TGTGCCAGCAGCACCCGACAGGGTTGGGGTGAGACCCAGTACTTC.